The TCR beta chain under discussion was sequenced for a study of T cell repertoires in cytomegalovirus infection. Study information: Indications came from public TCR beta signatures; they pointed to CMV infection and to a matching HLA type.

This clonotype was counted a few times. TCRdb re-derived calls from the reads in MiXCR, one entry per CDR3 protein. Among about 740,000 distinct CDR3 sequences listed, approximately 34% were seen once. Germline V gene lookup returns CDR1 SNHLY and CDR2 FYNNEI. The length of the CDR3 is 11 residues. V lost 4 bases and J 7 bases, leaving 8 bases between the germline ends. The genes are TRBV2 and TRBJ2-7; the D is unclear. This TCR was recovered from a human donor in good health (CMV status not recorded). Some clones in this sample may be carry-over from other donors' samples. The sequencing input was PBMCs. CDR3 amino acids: CASSGTGEQYF. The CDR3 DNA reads TGTGCCAGCAGTGGTACCGGGGAGCAGTACTTC.